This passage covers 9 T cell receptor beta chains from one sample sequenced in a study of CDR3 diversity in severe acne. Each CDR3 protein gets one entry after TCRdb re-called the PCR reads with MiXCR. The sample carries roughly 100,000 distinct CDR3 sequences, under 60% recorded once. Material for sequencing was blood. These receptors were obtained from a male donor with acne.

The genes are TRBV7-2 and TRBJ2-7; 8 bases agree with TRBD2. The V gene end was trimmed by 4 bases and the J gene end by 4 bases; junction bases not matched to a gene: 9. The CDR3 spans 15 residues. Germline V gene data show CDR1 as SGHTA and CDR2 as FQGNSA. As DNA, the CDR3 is TGTGCCAGCAGCTCCTGGGGTAGCGGGAAGTACGAGCAGTACTTC. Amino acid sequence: CASSSWGSGKYEQYF.

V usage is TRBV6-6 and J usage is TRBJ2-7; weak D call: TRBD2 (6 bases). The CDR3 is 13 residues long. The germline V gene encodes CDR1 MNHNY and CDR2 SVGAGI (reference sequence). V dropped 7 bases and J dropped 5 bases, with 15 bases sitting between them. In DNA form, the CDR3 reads TGTGCCAGCATAGACGGAGGGTTTGACGAGCAGTACTTC. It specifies CASIDGGFDEQYF.

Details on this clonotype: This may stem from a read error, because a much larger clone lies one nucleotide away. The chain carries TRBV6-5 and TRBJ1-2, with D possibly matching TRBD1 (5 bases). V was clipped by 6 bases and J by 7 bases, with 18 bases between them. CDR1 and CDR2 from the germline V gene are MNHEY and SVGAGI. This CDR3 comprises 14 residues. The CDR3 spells CASRRQTWGCGYTF. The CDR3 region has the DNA TGTGCCAGCAGGCGACAGACCTGGGGCTGTGGCTACACCTTC.

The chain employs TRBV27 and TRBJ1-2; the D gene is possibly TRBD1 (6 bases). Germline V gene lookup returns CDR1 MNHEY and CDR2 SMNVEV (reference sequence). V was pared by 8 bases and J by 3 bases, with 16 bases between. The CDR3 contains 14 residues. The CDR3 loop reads CASGSSDRDYGYTF. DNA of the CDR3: TGTGCCAGCGGATCTTCGGACAGAGACTATGGCTACACCTTC.

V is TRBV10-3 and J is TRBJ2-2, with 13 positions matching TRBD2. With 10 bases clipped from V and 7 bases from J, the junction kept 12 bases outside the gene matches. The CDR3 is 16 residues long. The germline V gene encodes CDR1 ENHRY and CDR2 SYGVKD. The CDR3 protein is CASKSGLAGEIGELFF. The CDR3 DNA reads TGTGCCAGCAAATCCGGACTAGCGGGAGAGATCGGGGAGCTGTTTTTT.

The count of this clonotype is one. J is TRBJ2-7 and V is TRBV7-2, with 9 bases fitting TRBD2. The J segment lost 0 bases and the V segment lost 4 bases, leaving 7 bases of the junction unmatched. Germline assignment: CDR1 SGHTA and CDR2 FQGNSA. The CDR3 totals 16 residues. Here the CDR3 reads CASSSTSGLSSYEQYF. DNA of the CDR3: TGTGCCAGCAGCTCGACTAGCGGACTAAGCTCCTACGAGCAGTACTTC.

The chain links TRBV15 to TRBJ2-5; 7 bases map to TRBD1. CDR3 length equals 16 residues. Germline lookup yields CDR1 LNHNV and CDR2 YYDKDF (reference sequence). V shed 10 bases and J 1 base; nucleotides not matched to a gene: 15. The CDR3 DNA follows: TGTGCCAGCAGTGACGGGACAGCAAAACTCCAAGAGACCCAGTACTTC. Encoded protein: CASSDGTAKLQETQYF. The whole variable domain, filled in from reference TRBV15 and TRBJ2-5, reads DAMVIQNPRYQVTQFGKPVTLSCSQTLNHNVMYWYQQKSSQAPKLLFHYYDKDFNNEADTPDNFQSRRPNTSFCFLDIRSPGLGDTAMYLCASSDGTAKLQETQYFGPGTRLLVL.

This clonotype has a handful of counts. The CDR3 sequence is CASSAEGGDGYTF. For the CDR3, the DNA is TGTGCCAGCAGCGCCGAAGGTGGGGATGGCTACACCTTC. The chain carries TRBV9 and TRBJ1-2, with D unclear. V gave up 3 bases and J gave up 6 bases, with 12 bases separating them. The CDR3 has 13 residues. Germline CDR1 is SGDLS and CDR2 is YYNGEE.

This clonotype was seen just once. Written as DNA, the CDR3 is TGTGCCAGCAGCCAAGATTCCCTACATGGAAACACCATATATTTT. Its translation is CASSQDSLHGNTIYF. The chain uses TRBV14 and TRBJ1-3; D gene uncertain. The CDR3 has 15 amino acids. CDR1 and CDR2 (germline): SGHDN, FVKESK. With 0 bases removed from V and 3 bases from J, the gap between germline ends came to 9 bases. The complete variable domain, with remaining parts taken from reference TRBV14 and TRBJ1-3, reads EAGVTQFPSHSVIEKGQTVTLRCDPISGHDNLYWYRRVMGKEIKFLLHFVKESKQDESGMPNNRFLAERTGGTYSTLKVQPAELEDSGVYFCASSQDSLHGNTIYFGEGSWLTVV.